The sequence of this T cell receptor beta chain was determined in a study of CD8+CD57+ T cells in acquired aplastic anemia. In the study overall: Sorted CD4+ plus CD8+ cells gave DNA averaging approximately 3.2 ug. Mean read depth for CD4+ cells from healthy donors was approximately 10 million. Regarding the study as a whole: Twenty-nine CD8+ CDR3 sequences were shared between patients and controls. A significant difference in CD8+ Simpson's diversity between patients and controls was not found.

Researchers used genomic DNA as the template to profile TCR beta VDJ and CDR3. TCRdb called the reads again in MiXCR, with one record for every CDR3 protein. Found here are approximately 380,000 distinct CDR3 sequences, 55% to 75% of them singletons; the top ten hold 4%. Germline CDR1 SGHTA, CDR2 FQGTGA. The CDR3 is 14 residues long. To note about this clonotype: Its antigen is unknown. Relative to the germline gene, one junction end is altered; a read error may explain this.

Sequencing used sorted CD4+, CD8+, or CD8+CD57+ T cells (not recorded which) from PBMCs. The receptor comes from a human donor in good health, serving as a control. The chain links TRBV7-3 to TRBJ1-2; D is perhaps TRBD1 (6 bases). The CDR3 region has the DNA TGTGCCACCAGCTTAGCATACAACAGGGAAAGCTACACTTTC. Translation gives CATSLAYNRESYTF.